Each of the 25 T cell receptor beta chains below was sequenced from the same sample in a study of OX40 agonist ivuxolimab in advanced cancers. Data came from immunoSEQ multiplex PCR; TCRdb stores just in-frame clones and leaves some out. The sample includes approximately 94,000 clones, around 91% of them seen just once. Sequencing used CD4+ or CD8+ T cells sorted from blood, obtained in a trial of the OX40 agonist ivuxolimab. Receptors were obtained from an adult with an advanced solid tumor such as melanoma, head and neck, liver or kidney cancer.

The V call is TRBV6-6, the J call TRBJ1-1; 9 positions match TRBD1. This CDR3 region has 15 residues. Germline loops: CDR1 MNHNY, CDR2 SVGAGI (reference sequence). J gave up 5 bases and V 5 bases, and 9 bases lay outside the gene matches. CDR3 nucleotide sequence: TGTGCCAGCAGTCCTTGGGGACAGGGTGGTACTGAAGCTTTCTTT. It translates to CASSPWGQGGTEAFF.

This clone appeared once. This chain uses TRBV7-2 with TRBJ1-3, with 8 nucleotides matching TRBD1. In germline, CDR1 is SGHTA, CDR2 FQGNSA. The V segment lost 8 bases and the J segment 2 bases; nucleotides outside the gene matches: 14. The CDR3 consists of 17 residues. The CDR3 region has the DNA TGTGCCAGCGGGGGCAGGGGGCCTATTGCTGCTGGAAACACCATATATTTT. Its translation is CASGGRGPIAAGNTIYF.

This sequence joins TRBV18 and TRBJ1-2; 8 nucleotides match TRBD1. With 3 bases clipped from V and 2 bases from J, the junction kept 11 bases outside the gene matches. The germline gives CDR1 KGHSH, CDR2 LQKENI. The CDR3 totals 17 residues. The CDR3 is CASSPTNTGGANYGYTF. CDR3 bases: TGTGCCAGCTCACCGACCAACACAGGGGGTGCGAACTATGGCTACACCTTC.

The chain carries TRBV14 and TRBJ2-2; TRBD2 aligns across 7 bases. Per germline, CDR1 SGHDN and CDR2 FVKESK. J gave up 6 bases and V 4 bases, and 5 bases lay outside the gene matches. CDR3 length equals 14 residues. CDR3 coding DNA: TGTGCCAGCAGCCCCCATCGGGGGGCCGGGGAGCTGTTTTTT. Its translation: CASSPHRGAGELFF.

The V call is TRBV5-8, the J call TRBJ2-3; D remains unclear. Germline V gene lookup returns CDR1 SGHTS and CDR2 YDEGEE. Deletions cut 0 bases from V and 0 bases from J, with 8 bases between. This CDR3 spans 15 amino acids. As DNA, the CDR3 is TGTGCCAGCAGCTTGGTCGTTACTAGCACAGATACGCAGTATTTT. This encodes CASSLVVTSTDTQYF.

Here the CDR3 DNA reads TGTGCCAGCAGCTATGGCGGGAGCTCCTACAATGAGCAGTTCTTC. Its translation is CASSYGGSSYNEQFF. The rearrangement links TRBV7-3 to TRBJ2-1, with 7 bases lining up with TRBD2. Trimming at V came to 4 bases and at J to 0 bases, leaving 3 bases not matched to a gene. CDR3 size: 15 residues. Germline values: CDR1 SGHTA, CDR2 FQGTGA.

The chain carries TRBV11-2 and TRBJ2-3; tentative D call: TRBD2 (6 bases). V shed 5 bases and J shed 4 bases, with 19 bases lying between them. The germline V gene encodes CDR1 SGHAT and CDR2 FQNNGV. The CDR3 length is 16 residues. CDR3 protein: CASSPRGGAVADTQYF. CDR3 sequence (DNA): TGTGCCAGCAGCCCGCGGGGCGGGGCGGTCGCAGATACGCAGTATTTT. Using reference TRBV11-2 and TRBJ2-3 for the parts outside the CDR3, the full variable domain is EAGVAQSPRYKIIEKRQSVAFWCNPISGHATLYWYQQILGQGPKLLIQFQNNGVVDDSQLPKDRFSAERLKGVDSTLKIQPAKLEDSAVYLCASSPRGGAVADTQYFGPGTRLTVL.

This clone has just one count. The V gene is TRBV7-3, the J gene TRBJ2-1; the D gene is possibly TRBD2 (6 bases). This CDR3 region has 14 residues. Trimming pared 0 bases from V and 12 bases from J, leaving 15 bases between. CDR1 is SGHTA, CDR2 FQGTGA, per germline. The CDR3: CASSLTVLAGMQFF. The CDR3 region has the DNA TGTGCCAGCAGCTTAACGGTCCTGGCGGGGATGCAGTTCTTC.

The V call is TRBV11-1, the J call TRBJ2-3; 11 positions agree with TRBD2. The ends lost 8 bases at V and 5 bases at J; junction bases unmatched: 12. CDR3 length: 16 residues. Germline V lookup: CDR1 SGHAT, CDR2 FQDESV (reference sequence). CDR3 coding DNA: TGTGCCAGCGGGGGGACTAGCGGAGGAGCGGGAGATACGCAGTATTTT. It specifies CASGGTSGGAGDTQYF.

The rearrangement joins TRBV4-3 to TRBJ1-1, with 11 bases identical to TRBD1. The trim removed 6 bases at V and 4 bases at J, leaving 1 base unmatched. Germline loops: CDR1 LGHNA, CDR2 YSLEER. The CDR3 is 13 amino acids. CDR3 DNA sequence: TGCGCCAGCAGGGGACAGGGGGGCACTGAAGCTTTCTTT. Translated: CASRGQGGTEAFF.

The rearrangement links TRBV4-1 to TRBJ2-7; tentatively, D is TRBD1 or TRBD2 (5 bases each). The CDR3 length is 17 residues. Germline CDR1 is MGHRA and CDR2 is YSYEKL. V lost 2 bases, J lost 3 bases, and 20 bases lay in between. The CDR3 bases are TGCGCCAGCAGCCAAACGCCTCTGAGGGGCAGAGACTACGAGCAGTACTTC. Protein product: CASSQTPLRGRDYEQYF.

The CDR3 spells CASSRRRPFGNQPQHF. As DNA, the CDR3 is TGTGCCAGCAGCCGTCGCCGGCCGTTTGGCAATCAGCCCCAGCATTTT. This sequence joins TRBV28 and TRBJ1-5; the D is unclear. The CDR3 extends over 16 amino acids. The V and J ends lost 6 bases and 2 bases respectively, with 17 bases between them. The germline gives CDR1 MDHEN, CDR2 SYDVKM.

For this clone: The CDR3 does not end in the conserved phenylalanine or tryptophan, so this is likely a read error. The V call is TRBV6-5, the J call TRBJ2-7; 7 bases agree with TRBD1. This CDR3 is built from 14 residues. Germline V gene data show CDR1 as MNHEY and CDR2 as SVGAGI. V was pared by 6 bases and J by 0 bases, with 5 bases of the junction left unmatched. In DNA, the CDR3 is TGTGCCAGCAGACAACAGGGGTTCTCCTACGAGCAGTACCTC. This codes for CASRQQGFSYEQYL.

The table lists this clone with a few counts. This rearrangement joins TRBV6-5 to TRBJ2-1, with D possibly being TRBD2 (7 bases). The V and J ends lost 3 bases and 11 bases respectively, with 17 bases between them. CDR3 size: 14 residues. The V gene's germline CDR1 is MNHEY and CDR2 SVGAGI. The CDR3 loop reads CASSYGEGVSKQFF. For the CDR3, the DNA is TGTGCCAGCAGTTATGGGGAGGGGGTCTCGAAGCAGTTCTTC.

J is TRBJ2-4 and V is TRBV5-1; either TRBD1 or TRBD2 may fit D (5 bases each). In germline, CDR1 is SGHRS, CDR2 YFSETQ. Trimming removed 3 bases from V and 8 bases from J, with 9 bases in between. The CDR3 consists of 12 residues. The DNA for the CDR3 is TGCGCCAGCAGCTGGGACGGGGACATTCAGTACTTC. It specifies CASSWDGDIQYF.

V and J are TRBV30 and TRBJ2-1, with 11 bases aligning to TRBD2. Germline CDR1 GTSNPN, CDR2 SVGIG (reference sequence). CDR3 length: 14 amino acids. The junction had 11 bases not matched to a gene; V was cut back by 8 bases and J by 8 bases. This CDR3 is CARDVAGGWDEQFF. The CDR3, as DNA: TGTGCCCGAGACGTAGCGGGAGGGTGGGATGAGCAGTTCTTC. Looking up the rest from reference TRBV30 and TRBJ2-1 gives the full variable domain: SQTIHQWPATLVQPVGSPLSLECTVEGTSNPNLYWYRQAAGRGLQLLFYSVGIGQISSEVPQNLSASRPQDRQFILSSKKLLLSDSGFYLCARDVAGGWDEQFFGPGTRLTVL.

The chain carries TRBV4-3 and TRBJ1-1, with D perhaps matching TRBD1 (5 bases). Germline CDR1 reads LGHNA; CDR2 reads YSLEER. The CDR3 spans 15 residues. The V and J ends lost 0 bases and 1 base respectively, with 9 bases between them. The CDR3 DNA is TGCGCCAGCAGCCAAGAGACAGTCTGGAACACTGAAGCTTTCTTT. Translating it yields CASSQETVWNTEAFF.

This chain links TRBV5-1 with TRBJ2-2, with 9 nucleotides matching TRBD1. This CDR3 region has 17 residues. Germline CDR1 SGHRS, CDR2 YFSETQ. J lost 7 bases, V lost 7 bases, and 17 bases had no gene match. The CDR3 protein is CASSITGGGSRVGELFF. DNA for the CDR3: TGCGCCAGCTCCATTACAGGGGGCGGGTCTAGAGTCGGGGAGCTGTTTTTT.

The V and J genes are TRBV7-3 and TRBJ1-6; D is unclear. Germline CDR1 and CDR2: SGHTA and FQGTGA. V lost 5 bases, J lost 0 bases, and 8 bases lay in between. The CDR3 is made up of 15 amino acids. The DNA of the CDR3 is TGTGCCAGCAGCAGCGCGAGCTCCTATAATTCACCCCTCCACTTT. Translated: CASSSASSYNSPLHF.

This clone came up once. Compared with germline, one end of the junction differs, possibly owing to a read error. This sequence joins TRBV7-7 and TRBJ2-5; TRBD2 agrees at 9 bases. Germline V gene data show CDR1 as SSHAT and CDR2 as FNYEAQ (reference sequence). The CDR3 is 17 amino acids. CDR3 region: CASSFGLAGTSQETQYF. The CDR3 DNA is TGTGCTAGCAGCTTCGGGCTAGCGGGAACGTCCCAAGAGACCCAGTACTTC.

The chain couples TRBV30 to TRBJ1-2; D perhaps matches TRBD1 (5 bases). CDR3 length: 12 residues. The germline V gene encodes CDR1 GTSNPN and CDR2 SVGIG (reference sequence). V was clipped by 3 bases and J by 6 bases, with 11 bases between them. In nucleotides, the CDR3 is TGTGCCTGGAGCCCTACGGGGGATGGCTACACCTTC. Residues: CAWSPTGDGYTF.

The V call is TRBV30, the J call TRBJ2-3; 11 bases are shared with TRBD2. This CDR3 comprises 16 residues. J gave up 5 bases and V 2 bases, and 9 bases lay outside the gene matches. Per germline, CDR1 GTSNPN and CDR2 SVGIG (reference sequence). The CDR3 sequence: CAWSPKLAGAGDTQYF. The CDR3 DNA follows: TGTGCCTGGAGTCCGAAACTAGCGGGGGCGGGAGATACGCAGTATTTT.

The CDR3 spells CASSAFNRQYF. The CDR3 DNA follows: TGTGCCAGCAGTGCCTTCAACCGGCAGTACTTC. This rearrangement joins TRBV6-1 to TRBJ2-7, with D hard to call. Trimming left V 4 bases short and J 9 bases short, with 10 bases between. Germline CDR1 reads MNHNS; CDR2 reads SASEGT. CDR3 length: 11 amino acids.

The chain has TRBV9 and TRBJ2-7; D call uncertain. The CDR3 runs 11 residues. V lost 3 bases and J lost 9, with 10 bases in between. Germline V gene data show CDR1 as SGDLS and CDR2 as YYNGEE. This CDR3 is CASSGLGRQYF. Written as DNA, the CDR3 is TGTGCCAGCAGCGGGCTGGGCCGGCAGTACTTC.

This clone was counted a single time. The chain joins TRBV4-3 to TRBJ1-2; D is undetermined. Trimming removed 0 bases at V and 3 bases at J, with 17 bases between. Germline lookup yields CDR1 LGHNA and CDR2 YSLEER. This CDR3 region has 17 residues. In nucleotides, the CDR3 is TGCGCCAGCAGCCAAGATCGTGGCAGGAACTTATACTATGGCTACACCTTC. It is translated as CASSQDRGRNLYYGYTF.